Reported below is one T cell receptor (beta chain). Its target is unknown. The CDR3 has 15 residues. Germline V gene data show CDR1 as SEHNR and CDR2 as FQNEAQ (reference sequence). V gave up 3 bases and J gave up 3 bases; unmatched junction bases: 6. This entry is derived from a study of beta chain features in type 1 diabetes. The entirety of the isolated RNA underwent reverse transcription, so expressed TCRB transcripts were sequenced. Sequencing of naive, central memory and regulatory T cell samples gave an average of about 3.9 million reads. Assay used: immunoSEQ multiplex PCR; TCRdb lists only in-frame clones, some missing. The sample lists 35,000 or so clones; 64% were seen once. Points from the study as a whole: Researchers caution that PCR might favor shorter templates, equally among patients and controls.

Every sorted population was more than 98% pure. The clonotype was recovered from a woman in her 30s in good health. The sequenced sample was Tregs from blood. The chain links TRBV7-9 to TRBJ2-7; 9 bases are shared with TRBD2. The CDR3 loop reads CASSFTQTSGYEQYF. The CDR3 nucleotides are TGTGCCAGCAGCTTTACTCAGACTAGCGGCTACGAGCAGTACTTC.